The 13 T cell receptor beta chains reported below all come from one sample, sequenced in a study of blood T cell repertoires in COVID-19. Some clones are missing from TCRdb's copy, which holds only in-frame ones; the method was immunoSEQ multiplex PCR. Here the sample spans roughly 160,000 clones, less than 85% being singletons. The specimen was PBMCs or T cells enriched from blood (not recorded which). The receptors were sampled from a man aged 45-60 years who had recovered from COVID-19.

This clone showed up just a few times. The V and J genes are TRBV2 and TRBJ1-2; 8 bases are a match to TRBD1. J was trimmed by 5 bases and V by 2 bases; bases with no gene match: 4. This CDR3 spans 14 amino acids. The germline CDR1 and CDR2 sequences are SNHLY and FYNNEI. The CDR3 DNA sequence: TGTGCCAGCAGTGAACGACAGGGGCGGTATGGCTACACCTTC. Translating it yields CASSERQGRYGYTF.

V and J are TRBV12-5 and TRBJ1-1; D is ambiguous. V lost 1 base, J lost 5 bases, and 5 bases lay in between. The germline V gene encodes CDR1 LGHNT and CDR2 FRNRAP. The CDR3 spans 12 residues. The CDR3 coding sequence is TGTGCTAGTGGTTTGGGTCGGACTGAAGCTTTCTTT. Translating it yields CASGLGRTEAFF.

V and J are TRBV18 and TRBJ1-2; D is unresolved. The germline V and J ends were trimmed by 3 bases and 2 bases, with 13 bases remaining between them. Germline V gives CDR1 KGHSH, CDR2 LQKENI. CDR3 length equals 15 residues. The CDR3 loop is CASSPPSSMNYGYTF. In nucleotides, the CDR3 is TGTGCCAGCTCACCTCCTTCCAGTATGAACTATGGCTACACCTTC.

The chain recombines TRBV7-9 with TRBJ1-4, with no clear D. V lost 5 bases to trimming and J lost 3 bases, with 13 bases between them. This CDR3 is built from 15 residues. CDR1 SEHNR and CDR2 FQNEAQ come from the germline V gene (reference sequence). CDR3 in amino acids: CASSPGGSANEKLFF. The DNA for the CDR3 is TGTGCCAGCAGCCCGGGTGGGAGTGCTAATGAAAAACTGTTTTTT.

The V and J genes are TRBV7-8 and TRBJ2-3, with a tentative D call TRBD2 (6 bases). Germline V CDR1 and CDR2: SGHVS, FQNEAQ. V was trimmed by 4 bases and J by 11 bases, leaving 16 bases between them. The CDR3 has 13 residues. The chain's CDR3 is CASSSVRGLEQYF. Written as DNA, the CDR3 is TGTGCCAGCAGCTCCGTCCGGGGGTTGGAGCAGTATTTT.

The genes are TRBV6-1 and TRBJ2-7; the D gene is possibly TRBD1 (6 bases). V was cut by 2 bases and J by 2 bases, with 13 bases left in between. The CDR3 consists of 15 residues. CDR1 is MNHNS, CDR2 SASEGT, per germline. The CDR3 DNA follows: TGTGCCAGCAGTGAAAAACCTCAGGGGACCTACGAGCAGTACTTC. The encoded protein is CASSEKPQGTYEQYF.

The chain couples TRBV7-2 to TRBJ1-6; 7 positions agree with TRBD1. The CDR3 is 15 amino acids. J was trimmed by 7 bases and V by 4 bases; bases with no gene match: 7. Germline V gene sequence: CDR1 SGHTA, CDR2 FQGNSA. DNA of the CDR3: TGTGCCAGCAGCTACACGACAGGGTTGAATTCACCCCTCCACTTT. Translation: CASSYTTGLNSPLHF.

The chain combines TRBV18 with TRBJ1-1; 7 bases are shared with TRBD1. Germline V gives CDR1 KGHSH, CDR2 LQKENI. The CDR3 spans 13 residues. J gave up 1 base and V 8 bases, and 4 bases lay outside the gene matches. Here the CDR3 reads CASNRDRNTEAFF. Written as DNA, the CDR3 is TGTGCCAGCAACAGGGACAGGAACACTGAAGCTTTCTTT.

The chain uses TRBV5-6 and TRBJ1-2, with TRBD1 matching 9 bases. The CDR3 totals 15 residues. Germline V lookup: CDR1 SGHDT, CDR2 YYEEEE. Unmatched junction bases numbered 5, after V lost 4 bases and J lost 1 base. DNA for the CDR3: TGTGCCAGCAGCCATACGGGACAGGGTAACTATGGCTACACCTTC. This encodes CASSHTGQGNYGYTF.

This clone appeared a single time. The chain uses TRBV11-2 and TRBJ1-1; D possibly corresponds to TRBD1 (5 bases). The CDR3 is 14 amino acids. Germline lookup yields CDR1 SGHAT and CDR2 FQNNGV. V was clipped by 5 bases and J by 4 bases, with 14 bases between them. CDR3 sequence reads: CASSQRAGGTEAFF. The DNA for the CDR3 is TGTGCCAGCAGCCAAAGAGCGGGGGGCACTGAAGCTTTCTTT.

This clone is a singleton in its sample. V is TRBV6-2 or TRBV6-3 and J is TRBJ1-5; TRBD1 agrees at 7 bases. Trimming removed 2 bases from V and 1 base from J; junction bases left unmatched: 11. The germline gives CDR1 MNHEY, CDR2 SVGEGT. This CDR3 comprises 18 residues. CDR3: CASSYTLTGRESNQPQHF. CDR3 DNA sequence: TGTGCCAGCAGTTACACCCTGACAGGGCGAGAAAGCAATCAGCCCCAGCATTTT.

By share, this clone ranks as medium-sized (0.01 to 0.1%). The chain couples TRBV15 to TRBJ1-1; D may be TRBD1 (5 bases). The CDR3 is 16 residues long. V lost 1 base and J lost 1, with 13 bases in between. CDR1 is LNHNV and CDR2 is YYDKDF in the germline V gene (reference sequence). The CDR3: CATSRVGGRTNTEAFF. As DNA, the CDR3 is TGTGCCACCAGCAGAGTGGGGGGGAGGACGAACACTGAAGCTTTCTTT.

V gene TRBV9 combines with J gene TRBJ2-7; 9 positions match TRBD1. This CDR3 has 14 residues. Germline CDR1 and CDR2: SGDLS and YYNGEE. Germline trimming cut 4 bases from V and 5 bases from J; bases unmatched to any gene: 7. The CDR3 here is CASSPGDRDHEQYF. CDR3 nucleotide sequence: TGTGCCAGCAGCCCTGGGGACAGGGATCACGAGCAGTACTTC.